The present TCR beta chain was sequenced within a study of cytomegalovirus exposure and HLA in healthy donors. 13 Jbeta primers and 60 Vbeta primers were used for the PCR. Here immunoSEQ multiplex PCR was the method, and the copy in TCRdb shows in-frame clones only, minus some. The data hold fewer than 110,000 clones, with about 80% observed a single time. The specimen was PBMCs. This receptor was obtained from a man aged 25 to 40 in good health and CMV-seronegative.

CDR3 region: CASTSGLAGAGGFYEQYF. In DNA, the CDR3 is TGTGCCAGCACCTCAGGACTAGCGGGAGCCGGGGGATTCTACGAGCAGTACTTC. The rearrangement joins TRBV13 to TRBJ2-7; TRBD2 matches 13 bases. The germline gives CDR1 PRHDT, CDR2 FYEKMQ (reference sequence). The CDR3 loop spans 18 amino acids. The V and J ends lost 7 bases and 3 bases, in that order; junction bases with no gene match: 15. The entire variable domain, with the rest obtained from reference TRBV13 and TRBJ2-7, is as follows: AAGVIQSPRHLIKEKRETATLKCYPIPRHDTVYWYQQGPGQDPQFLISFYEKMQSDKGSIPDRFSAQQFSDYHSELNMSSLELGDSALYFCASTSGLAGAGGFYEQYFGPGTRLTVT.